This TCR beta chain was profiled in a study of blood T cells in healthy people across ages (dated by TCRdb to the mid-2010s). Study-level background: In model experiments, template switching captured roughly one uniquely barcoded TCR beta cDNA molecule for every two T cells. Using the same blood draw, the study looked at two additional independent replicas of 1 million unique cDNA reads for two donors, one aged 18 to 30 and the other aged 80 or older. Donors of different ages were randomly distributed across sequencing lanes to avoid experimental bias. Age-related changes in TCR beta repertoire diversity were measured in the study by deep sequencing normalized with unique cDNA molecular identifiers. The donors were split into four age groups: young (average 16 years), middle-aged (roughly 40), aged (more than 60) and long-lived (over 75).

In this sample, this clonotype turned up a few times. Its antigen specificity is not known. No much larger clonotype is one base removed from it; base qualities were not supplied. The donors were 40 or so Caucasian individuals from Russia, aged roughly 6 to 100 years, who were systemically healthy. Around 10 milliliters of peripheral blood were collected from each donor into EDTA-treated Vacutainer tubes. Ficoll-Paque density-gradient centrifugation was used to isolate PBMCs, with at least 6.5 million obtained per sample. Total RNA, at least 6 micrograms per sample, was extracted from PBMCs with Trizol reagent. The percentages of naive CD45RAhigh/CD27high T cells were determined by flow cytometry on a PBMC aliquot from every donor. Paper-wide results and their limitations: Because the CMV infection status of the donors was unknown, age-related changes in expanded clonotypes may potentially have been confounded. Since profiling was done on bulk unsorted PBMCs, naive and antigen-experienced compartments could not be conclusively compared. The long-lived group showed more naive CD4+ T cells, fewer expanded clones and increased TCR diversity than the aged group, suggesting age selection. The percentage of naive T cells measured by flow cytometry correlated strongly with observed TCR beta diversity. Estimates of total diversity based on one million sequenced T cells were regarded as lower bounds and as underestimates. As age increased, observed TCR beta diversity per million T cells dropped in a roughly linear way, and a significant reduction was already evident by age roughly 40.

Library generation was performed with 5' RACE. Sequencer: Illumina HiSeq 2500. A second PCR of roughly 6 to 12 cycles was run with a J-beta primer mix and a sample-barcoded 5' primer. Each TCR beta cDNA molecule received a unique molecular identifier from a template-switch 5' adaptor carrying 12 random nucleotides. Each sample yielded at least 2.5 million CDR3-containing paired-end reads. First-strand cDNA synthesis was performed from all RNA using the Mint cDNA synthesis kit, with priming by a TRBC-specific oligonucleotide. Following uracil-DNA glycosylase treatment, a first 18-cycle PCR with universal primers M1SS and BC2_uni_R was performed on all cDNA. In the original analysis: Each sample was normalized by randomly selecting 1 million high-quality reads, each carrying a distinct molecular identifier. Reads sharing molecular identifiers were discarded rather than binned into consensus sequences. MiTCR, set to a Q25 quality threshold and the strictest error-elimination algorithm, was used for CDR3 identification, clonotype clustering and error correction. A nonparametric unseen species model with Euler transformation was used to estimate lower-bound total TCR beta diversity. Through fastp at Q25 and MiXCR, TCRdb rebuilt clones from the public reads, retaining in-frame beta chains. When rows share a CDR3 protein, they turn into one entry using the most common DNA and genes. TCRdb, not the original authors, processed these V and J calls. The sample contains 650,000 to 800,000 distinct CDR3 sequences, about 42% of them found a single time. Roughly a fifth of the sample lies in the top ten.

Source material: blood. The sequence was collected from a man between 60 and 70 years old in good health.

The sequence in DNA is TGTGCCAGCAGCCCCGGACAGTCCAAAAACATTCAGTACTTC. This gives the protein CASSPGQSKNIQYF. Recombination linked TRBV5-5 to TRBJ2-4; possibly the D gene is TRBD1, per 6 matching bases. The CDR3 covers 14 residues, taking in both the cysteine and the phenylalanine. Solely the CDR3 DNA is kept, with 42 bases framed from the first base. Looking up the germline V gene (reference sequence) yields CDR1 SGHKS and CDR2 YYEKEE. The V and J ends are trimmed by 4 bases and 2 bases, leaving 10 bases between them.